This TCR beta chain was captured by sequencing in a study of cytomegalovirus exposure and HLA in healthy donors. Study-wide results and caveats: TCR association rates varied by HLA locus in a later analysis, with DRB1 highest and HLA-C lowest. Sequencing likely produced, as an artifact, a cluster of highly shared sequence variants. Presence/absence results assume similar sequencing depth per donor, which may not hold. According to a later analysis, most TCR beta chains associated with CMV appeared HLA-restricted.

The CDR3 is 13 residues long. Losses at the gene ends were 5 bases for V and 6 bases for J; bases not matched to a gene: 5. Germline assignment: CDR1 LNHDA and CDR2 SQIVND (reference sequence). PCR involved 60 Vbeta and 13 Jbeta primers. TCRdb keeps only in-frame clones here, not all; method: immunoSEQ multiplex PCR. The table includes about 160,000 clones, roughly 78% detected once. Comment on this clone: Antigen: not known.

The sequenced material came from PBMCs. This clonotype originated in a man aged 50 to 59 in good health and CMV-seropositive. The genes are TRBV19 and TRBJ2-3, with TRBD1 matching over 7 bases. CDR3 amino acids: CASSSTGADTQYF. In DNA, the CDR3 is TGTGCCAGTAGTTCAACAGGGGCCGATACGCAGTATTTT.